This T cell receptor beta chain was found in a study of shared clonotypes between healthy human individuals. Findings of the study overall: Shared clonotypes across all four donors exceeded non-shared ones in generation probability.

Of note for this clone: The antigen is unknown.

Method: immunoSEQ multiplex PCR; TCRdb's copy keeps in-frame clones and lacks some. Here the sample spans millions of clones, just over 90% being singletons. The CDR3 is 12 residues long. Germline CDR1 MNHEY, CDR2 SMNVEV (reference sequence). V shed 9 bases, J shed 8 bases, and the junction held 7 bases outside the gene matches. The chain couples TRBV27 to TRBJ1-5; TRBD1 agrees at 7 bases. The sequence was collected from a man younger than 35 in good health. The sample was naive CD4+ T cells sorted from blood. Specified subset: CD45RA+ positively selected. The CDR3 sequence: CASKGAGEPQHF. As DNA, the CDR3 is TGTGCCAGTAAGGGGGCTGGGGAGCCCCAGCATTTT.